This T cell receptor (beta chain) was found in a study of blood T cells in healthy people across ages. Study conclusions and caveats: One million T cells yielded diversity estimates that were considered underestimates.

Total RNA extraction produced at least 6 micrograms (per sample) for the study. With a J-beta primer mix and a sample-barcoded 5' primer, a second PCR ran about 6 to 11 cycles. Individual samples furnished no less than 2.5 million CDR3-containing paired-end reads apiece. A single record per CDR3 protein comes from TCRdb applying MiXCR to the 5' RACE reads. The profile shows over 1,300,000 distinct CDR3 sequences, approximately 60% of them singletons. This CDR3 contains 18 residues. Germline loops: CDR1 SGHDN, CDR2 FVKESK. On this clonotype itself: Its antigen is currently unknown. The germline gene is not matched at one end of the junction; a read error may be the cause.

This TCR came from a man younger than 35 in good health. The chain combines TRBV14 with TRBJ2-5, with 14 bases lining up with TRBD2. Source material: blood. CDR3 in amino acids: CASSHEGLAGAPQGTQYF. As DNA, the CDR3 is TGTGCCAGCAGCCATGAGGGACTAGCGGGAGCCCCTCAAGGGACCCAGTACTTC.